The source of this T cell receptor beta chain is a study of blood T cell repertoires in COVID-19. Across the whole study: In each case, the material was cDNA or gDNA derived from T cells, B-cell-depleted T cells, or PBMCs.

In germline, CDR1 is GTSNPN, CDR2 SVGIG (reference sequence). This CDR3 spans 21 amino acids. The V segment lost 0 bases and the J segment 9 bases; nucleotides outside the gene matches: 29. Produced via immunoSEQ multiplex PCR; TCRdb's table is partial and in-frame only. The table includes about 300,000 clones, 89% detected once. The receptor was derived from a woman in her thirties or forties who had recovered from COVID-19. The specimen was PBMCs or T cells enriched from blood (not recorded which). This chain joins TRBV30 and TRBJ2-1, with 7 bases identical to TRBD2. The CDR3 bases are TGTGCCTGGAGTGTTTACACTCGAAGCGTCCGGACTAGACGAGGTCGGGCTGAGCAGTTCTTC. Its translation: CAWSVYTRSVRTRRGRAEQFF.